These T cell receptor beta chains were read from a single sample in a study of cytomegalovirus exposure and HLA in healthy donors. Generated by immunoSEQ multiplex PCR, the TCRdb table keeps only in-frame clones and is missing some. Of approximately 76,000 clones in the sample, 94% were seen once. The sequenced sample was PBMCs. The receptors were sampled from a woman under 30 in good health and CMV-seropositive. The CDR3 runs from the conserved cysteine through the conserved F or W. Fields, in order: V gene, J gene, clone size, D gene, CDR3 protein, CDR3 DNA. A D gene is named only where the DNA matches it firmly. The size entry is marked missing in some rows and otherwise reads once, few, many or a size class.

v_gene: TRBV23-1
j_gene: TRBJ2-2
abundance: NA
d_gene: TRBD2
CDR3aa: CASITRSSGSPNTGELFF
CDR3nt: TGCGCCAGCATAACGAGGTCTAGCGGGAGTCCGAACACCGGGGAGCTGTTTTTT

v_gene: TRBV11-1
j_gene: TRBJ1-1
abundance: NA
d_gene: TRBD1
CDR3aa: CASSRGDRPEAFF
CDR3nt: TGTGCCAGCAGCCGCGGGGACAGACCTGAAGCTTTCTTT

v_gene: TRBV19
j_gene: TRBJ2-3
abundance: NA
d_gene: NA
CDR3aa: CASSIGQRSTDTQYF
CDR3nt: TGTGCCAGTAGTATAGGCCAGCGCAGCACAGATACGCAGTATTTT

v_gene: TRBV29-1
j_gene: TRBJ1-2
abundance: NA
d_gene: NA
CDR3aa: CSVAGDYGYTF
CDR3nt: TGCAGCGTTGCGGGAGACTATGGCTACACCTTC

v_gene: TRBV7-3
j_gene: TRBJ1-1
abundance: few
d_gene: NA
CDR3aa: CASSSTGSRGTEAFF
CDR3nt: TGTGCCAGCAGCTCTACAGGGTCCAGAGGGACTGAAGCTTTCTTT

v_gene: TRBV9
j_gene: TRBJ1-3
abundance: NA
d_gene: NA
CDR3aa: CASSAGRVSGNTIYF
CDR3nt: TGTGCCAGCAGCGCCGGTCGAGTGTCTGGAAACACCATATATTTT

v_gene: TRBV19
j_gene: TRBJ2-7
abundance: NA
d_gene: TRBD1
CDR3aa: CASRRTGTYEQYF
CDR3nt: TGTGCCAGTAGAAGGACAGGGACCTACGAGCAGTACTTC

v_gene: TRBV7-3
j_gene: TRBJ2-5
abundance: NA
d_gene: TRBD2
CDR3aa: CASSSSGTTRETQYF
CDR3nt: TGTGCCAGCAGCTCATCCGGGACTACCCGAGAGACCCAGTACTTC

v_gene: TRBV5-4
j_gene: TRBJ1-2
abundance: NA
d_gene: NA
CDR3aa: CASSLGGGYGYTF
CDR3nt: TGTGCCAGCAGCCTGGGGGGGGGCTATGGCTACACCTTC

v_gene: TRBV7-2
j_gene: TRBJ2-7
abundance: NA
d_gene: NA
CDR3aa: CASSLQPGFKQYF
CDR3nt: TGTGCCAGCAGCCTCCAGCCGGGTTTCAAGCAGTACTTC

v_gene: TRBV2
j_gene: TRBJ1-5
abundance: NA
d_gene: TRBD1
CDR3aa: CASSEAGTVHSNQPQHF
CDR3nt: TGTGCCAGCAGTGAAGCAGGGACAGTACATAGCAATCAGCCCCAGCATTTT

v_gene: TRBV4-1
j_gene: TRBJ1-1
abundance: NA
d_gene: NA
CDR3aa: CASSHSGSSTEAFF
CDR3nt: TGCGCCAGCAGCCACTCCGGGTCAAGCACTGAAGCTTTCTTT

v_gene: TRBV2
j_gene: TRBJ2-1
abundance: NA
d_gene: TRBD1
CDR3aa: CASSPEPGTAYNEQFF
CDR3nt: TGTGCCAGCAGTCCAGAGCCGGGGACAGCTTACAATGAGCAGTTCTTC

v_gene: TRBV5-6
j_gene: TRBJ2-3
abundance: NA
d_gene: NA
CDR3aa: CASSFVSLGPDTQYF
CDR3nt: TGTGCCAGCAGCTTCGTCTCGTTGGGCCCAGATACGCAGTATTTT

v_gene: TRBV2
j_gene: TRBJ2-7
abundance: NA
d_gene: NA
CDR3aa: CASKEGSGYEQYF
CDR3nt: TGTGCCAGCAAGGAGGGCTCCGGCTACGAGCAGTACTTC

v_gene: TRBV19
j_gene: TRBJ1-5
abundance: NA
d_gene: NA
CDR3aa: CATTKGRASNQPQHF
CDR3nt: TGTGCCACCACGAAAGGCAGGGCCAGCAATCAGCCCCAGCATTTT

v_gene: TRBV29-1
j_gene: TRBJ2-5
abundance: NA
d_gene: NA
CDR3aa: CSVEEPGAAETQYF
CDR3nt: TGCAGCGTTGAAGAGCCAGGGGCGGCGGAGACCCAGTACTTC

v_gene: TRBV5-4
j_gene: TRBJ1-5
abundance: NA
d_gene: NA
CDR3aa: CASSLDNNQPQHF
CDR3nt: TGTGCCAGCAGCTTGGACAACAATCAGCCCCAGCATTTT

v_gene: TRBV6-5
j_gene: TRBJ2-3
abundance: NA
d_gene: TRBD1
CDR3aa: CASSYSGGFGTDTQYF
CDR3nt: TGTGCCAGCAGTTATTCAGGGGGTTTTGGGACAGATACGCAGTATTTT

v_gene: TRBV23-1
j_gene: TRBJ2-3
abundance: NA
d_gene: TRBD2
CDR3aa: CASSQPKRGGRADTQYF
CDR3nt: TGCGCCAGCAGTCAACCCAAGCGGGGGGGCCGGGCAGATACGCAGTATTTT

v_gene: TRBV15
j_gene: TRBJ1-1
abundance: once
d_gene: NA
CDR3aa: CATSRGSEGKTGRAFF
CDR3nt: TGTGCCACCAGCAGAGGGTCTGAGGGAAAAACAGGGAGAGCTTTCTTT

v_gene: TRBV9
j_gene: TRBJ2-3
abundance: NA
d_gene: NA
CDR3aa: CASTPGGPITDTQYF
CDR3nt: TGTGCCAGCACCCCCGGGGGGCCGATCACAGATACGCAGTATTTT

v_gene: TRBV11-2
j_gene: TRBJ1-1
abundance: NA
d_gene: NA
CDR3aa: CASSLIRGRNTEAFF
CDR3nt: TGTGCCAGCAGCTTAATAAGGGGCAGGAACACTGAAGCTTTCTTT

v_gene: TRBV7-9
j_gene: TRBJ2-5
abundance: NA
d_gene: NA
CDR3aa: CASSLGSQTQYF
CDR3nt: TGTGCCAGCAGCTTAGGTTCTCAGACCCAGTACTTC

v_gene: TRBV27
j_gene: TRBJ1-1
abundance: NA
d_gene: NA
CDR3aa: CASSAQGFTEAFF
CDR3nt: TGTGCCAGCAGTGCGCAGGGGTTCACTGAAGCTTTCTTT

v_gene: TRBV29-1
j_gene: TRBJ1-3
abundance: NA
d_gene: NA
CDR3aa: CSVGQGSSSGNTIYF
CDR3nt: TGCAGCGTTGGCCAGGGGTCATCCTCTGGAAACACCATATATTTT

v_gene: TRBV21-1
j_gene: TRBJ2-7
abundance: once
d_gene: NA
CDR3aa: CASVGTGGTYEQYF
CDR3nt: TGTGCCAGCGTGGGGACAGGGGGGACCTACGAGCAGTACTTC

v_gene: TRBV28
j_gene: TRBJ2-1
abundance: NA
d_gene: TRBD2
CDR3aa: CASSHFKRDWGNEQFF
CDR3nt: TGTGCCAGCAGTCACTTTAAGCGGGATTGGGGTAATGAGCAGTTCTTC

v_gene: TRBV7-3
j_gene: TRBJ1-1
abundance: once
d_gene: NA
CDR3aa: CASSFRGNTEAFF
CDR3nt: TGTGCCAGCAGCTTTAGGGGGAACACTGAAGCTTTCTTT

v_gene: TRBV7-2
j_gene: TRBJ2-7
abundance: NA
d_gene: TRBD2
CDR3aa: CASSQSVGLANEQYF
CDR3nt: TGTGCCAGCAGCCAAAGTGTGGGACTAGCGAACGAGCAGTACTTC

v_gene: TRBV9
j_gene: TRBJ2-7
abundance: NA
d_gene: NA
CDR3aa: CASSVGGGTYEQYF
CDR3nt: TGTGCCAGCAGCGTAGGGGGCGGAACCTACGAGCAGTACTTC